These 30 T cell receptor beta chains came from one sample sequenced in a study of blood T cells in healthy people across ages. Then a second PCR, running roughly 7 to 11 cycles, was carried out with a sample-barcoded 5' primer and a J-beta primer mix. TCRdb processed the 5' RACE reads anew with MiXCR; each CDR3 protein has one entry. The data show roughly 2 million distinct CDR3 sequences, with about 50% seen just once and around 2.1% held by the top ten. Sequencing was performed on blood. These receptor sequences come from a woman aged 40 to 50 in good health.

The rearrangement joins TRBV20-1 to TRBJ1-2, with D perhaps TRBD1 (6 bases). The CDR3 consists of 13 residues. V was trimmed by 4 bases and J by 4 bases, leaving 13 bases between them. Germline V gene data show CDR1 as DFQATT and CDR2 as SNEGSKA (reference sequence). The CDR3 is CSAKKQGSYGYTF. Here the CDR3 DNA reads TGCAGTGCTAAGAAACAGGGCAGCTATGGCTACACCTTC.

The chain employs TRBV7-2 and TRBJ2-5; 7 nucleotides match TRBD1. The V gene end was trimmed by 5 bases and the J gene end by 5 bases; junction bases not matched to a gene: 8. This CDR3 has 14 residues. Per the germline V gene, CDR1 is SGHTA and CDR2 is FQGNSA. The chain's CDR3 is CASSPRGHDETQYF. The CDR3 DNA sequence: TGTGCCAGCAGCCCTAGGGGGCATGACGAGACCCAGTACTTC.

This clonotype appeared a few times. The chain combines TRBV7-9 with TRBJ2-6; perhaps TRBD2 as D (6 bases). V was trimmed by 5 bases and J by 0 bases, leaving 17 bases between them. Germline V CDR1 and CDR2: SEHNR, FQNEAQ (reference sequence). The CDR3 spans 18 residues. Written as DNA, the CDR3 is TGTGCCAGCAGCGCGTTCGGGACTCATCACTCTGGGGCCAACGTCCTGACTTTC. Translation: CASSAFGTHHSGANVLTF.

A few counts support this clonotype. V is TRBV5-1 and J is TRBJ2-3; possible D gene TRBD2, 6 bases. The CDR3 length is 14 residues. Germline V gene sequence: CDR1 SGHRS, CDR2 YFSETQ. V lost 5 bases and J 9 bases, leaving 19 bases between the germline ends. The CDR3 reads CASRQEAGLDTQYF. CDR3 DNA: TGCGCCAGCAGACAGGAAGCGGGCCTGGACACGCAGTATTTT.

The table lists this clonotype with many counts. J is TRBJ1-2 and V is TRBV5-1; D gene unclear. The CDR3 runs to 14 residues. Per the germline V gene, CDR1 is SGHRS and CDR2 is YFSETQ. V was trimmed by 4 bases and J by 3 bases, leaving 13 bases between them. This CDR3 is CASSLASPDYGYTF. As DNA, the CDR3 is TGCGCCAGCAGCCTAGCCTCACCCGACTATGGCTACACCTTC.

The chain couples TRBV12-3 or TRBV12-4 to TRBJ2-3; D call uncertain. The CDR3 covers 14 residues. V lost 6 bases and J 0 bases, leaving 10 bases between the germline ends. The CDR3 coding sequence is TGTGCCAGCAGCGCGGTGGTGAGCACAGATACGCAGTATTTT. Translating it yields CASSAVVSTDTQYF.

This clonotype was recorded a few times. The chain recombines TRBV10-3 with TRBJ2-1; D possibly corresponds to TRBD1 (6 bases). Deletions cut 3 bases from V and 2 bases from J, with 14 bases between. Germline-derived CDR1 and CDR2 are ENHRY and SYGVKD. This CDR3 is 16 amino acids long. The CDR3 DNA follows: TGTGCCATCAGTGATGTGGGGGCCCGGACCTACAATGAGCAGTTCTTC. Translation gives CAISDVGARTYNEQFF.

The chain links TRBV15 to TRBJ2-5, with 10 bases aligning to TRBD1. J lost 0 bases, V lost 8 bases, and 9 bases had no gene match. The CDR3 has 16 residues. Germline values: CDR1 LNHNV, CDR2 YYDKDF (reference sequence). Here the CDR3 DNA reads TGTGCCACCCGAAGTTTTGGGACAGGGGACCAAGAGACCCAGTACTTC. Translation gives CATRSFGTGDQETQYF.

The chain couples TRBV7-9 to TRBJ2-7; 13 positions match TRBD2. Germline assignment: CDR1 SEHNR and CDR2 FQNEAQ (reference sequence). The CDR3 length is 16 residues. The V segment lost 5 bases and the J segment 4 bases; nucleotides outside the gene matches: 8. CDR3 region: CASSTPGLAGLYEQYF. The CDR3 nucleotides read TGTGCCAGCAGCACACCGGGACTAGCGGGGCTATACGAGCAGTACTTC.

This rearrangement joins TRBV12-3 or TRBV12-4 to TRBJ2-2; tentative D call: TRBD2 (6 bases). There are 14 residues in the CDR3. The V end was cut by 5 bases, the J end by 1 base, with 8 bases between. CDR3 loop: CASSGTQNTGELFF. CDR3 coding DNA: TGTGCCAGCAGTGGGACTCAGAACACCGGGGAGCTGTTTTTT.

The genes are TRBV7-2 and TRBJ2-4, with D possibly called TRBD1 or TRBD2 (5 bases each). Near its end, the DNA agrees better with TRBJ2-7, so the J call may be wrong. The CDR3 covers 15 residues. Germline V CDR1 and CDR2: SGHTA, FQGNSA. The CDR3 DNA sequence: TGTGCCAGCAGCTTAGACTTAACAGGACTCTACGAGCAGTACTTC. This translates into CASSLDLTGLYEQYF.

The rearrangement joins TRBV24-1 to TRBJ2-3; no definite D call. The V and J ends lost 3 bases and 6 bases respectively, with 12 bases between them. Germline values: CDR1 KGHDR, CDR2 SFDVKD. The CDR3 extends over 14 amino acids. The CDR3 DNA reads as TGTGCCACCAGTGATCCCCCTCCCGGGGATACGCAGTATTTT. Protein product: CATSDPPPGDTQYF.

This clonotype was detected a few times. CDR3 region: CASSNRDRGNYGYTF. The CDR3 region has the DNA TGTGCCAGCAGTAACCGGGACAGGGGAAACTATGGCTACACCTTC. This chain joins TRBV6-5 and TRBJ1-2; 10 nucleotides line up with TRBD1. Germline CDR1 reads MNHEY; CDR2 reads SVGAGI. The CDR3 is 15 residues long. Unmatched junction bases numbered 5, after V lost 5 bases and J lost 2 bases.

This clonotype was counted between two and nine times. V and J are TRBV27 and TRBJ2-5; D is ambiguous. Trimming shortened V by 5 bases and J by 5 bases, and 15 bases separated the two germline ends. The germline CDR1 and CDR2 sequences are MNHEY and SMNVEV (reference sequence). The CDR3 spans 14 residues. The CDR3 sequence is CASSTKPALETQYF. CDR3 nucleotide sequence: TGTGCCAGCAGTACGAAACCCGCCCTGGAGACCCAGTACTTC.

This clonotype was observed a few times. The rearrangement links TRBV5-1 to TRBJ2-3, with no clear D. CDR1 and CDR2 (germline): SGHRS, YFSETQ. Trimming stripped 2 bases from V and 6 bases from J, with 10 bases between. The CDR3 covers 13 residues. The DNA of the CDR3 is TGCGCCAGCAGCTTTTTCAGTCCGGATACGCAGTATTTT. Translation gives CASSFFSPDTQYF.

The genes are TRBV20-1 and TRBJ1-4; perhaps TRBD1 as D (6 bases). This CDR3 has 20 residues. The germline V gene encodes CDR1 DFQATT and CDR2 SNEGSKA (reference sequence). Trimming removed 1 base from V and 3 bases from J, with 27 bases in between. This chain's CDR3 is CSARGYSILLGGTANEKLFF. The CDR3 nucleotides are TGCAGTGCTAGAGGATACTCGATCCTACTTGGGGGCACTGCTAATGAAAAACTGTTTTTT.

The V gene is TRBV6-2 or TRBV6-3, the J gene TRBJ2-1; the D call may be TRBD1 or TRBD2 (5 bases each). This CDR3 region has 14 residues. The V end lost 4 bases, the J end lost 3 bases, and 10 bases lay between the germline ends. Germline V gene sequence: CDR1 MNHEY, CDR2 SVGEGT. CDR3 amino acids: CASSSFGGYNEQFF. CDR3 nucleotides: TGTGCCAGCAGTTCATTTGGGGGCTACAATGAGCAGTTCTTC.

In its sample, this clonotype was seen a few times. V usage is TRBV28 and J usage is TRBJ2-7; D gene unclear. Germline lookup yields CDR1 MDHEN and CDR2 SYDVKM. V was cut by 6 bases and J by 4 bases, with 16 bases left in between. CDR3 length: 14 amino acids. DNA of the CDR3: TGTGCCAGCAGGCTTGGGGATATCGGATACGAGCAGTACTTC. It is translated as CASRLGDIGYEQYF.

V gene TRBV6-6 combines with J gene TRBJ2-5; maybe TRBD2 (5 bases). With the DNA end fitting TRBJ2-7 better, the J assignment may be wrong. CDR1 and CDR2 (germline): MNHNY, SVGAGI (reference sequence). The CDR3 is 14 residues long. This CDR3 reads CASSYSRGRYEQYF. CDR3 coding DNA: TGTGCCAGCAGTTACTCGCGAGGGCGCTACGAGCAGTACTTC.

This clonotype has just a few counts. The chain carries TRBV12-3 or TRBV12-4 and TRBJ2-5, with D possibly TRBD2 on 5 matching bases. V lost 5 bases to trimming and J lost 2 bases, with 12 bases between them. The CDR3 sequence is 14 residues long. CDR3 bases: TGTGCCAGCAGTGCCCTCCCGGGGCAAGAGACCCAGTACTTC. As protein: CASSALPGQETQYF.

In its sample, this clonotype was seen a few times. This rearrangement joins TRBV3-1 to TRBJ2-1, with 10 nucleotides matching TRBD2. Unmatched junction bases numbered 6, after V lost 4 bases and J lost 3 bases. Germline V gene lookup returns CDR1 LGHDT and CDR2 YNNKEL (reference sequence). The CDR3 spans 16 residues. The CDR3 DNA reads as TGTGCCAGCAGCCTTCTAGCGGGGGCCCTCTACAATGAGCAGTTCTTC. This codes for CASSLLAGALYNEQFF.

This chain links TRBV7-3 with TRBJ2-5; D may correspond to TRBD1 or TRBD2 (5 bases each). Germline loops: CDR1 SGHTA, CDR2 FQGTGA. Trimming left V 2 bases short and J 5 bases short, with 18 bases between. This CDR3 region has 16 residues. The CDR3 DNA reads as TGTGCCAGCAGCTTACCCCGGGACGGTACCGAGGAGACCCAGTACTTC. Its protein is CASSLPRDGTEETQYF.

CDR3 DNA sequence: TGTGCCAGCAGTGAGCGTTCAGATAACACCTTC. Translated: CASSERSDNTF. The rearrangement joins TRBV2 to TRBJ1-2; D unresolved. CDR3 size: 11 residues. V shed 3 bases and J shed 12 bases, with 11 bases lying between them. Germline CDR1 reads SNHLY; CDR2 reads FYNNEI.

The V gene is TRBV2, the J gene TRBJ2-5; possibly TRBD2 for D (7 bases). The J call may be incorrect, as the DNA end agrees better with TRBJ2-7. The CDR3 loop spans 12 amino acids. In germline, CDR1 is SNHLY, CDR2 FYNNEI. The CDR3 region has the DNA TGTGCCAGCGGGGGGGCAGGTTTCGAGCAGTACTTC. Translation: CASGGAGFEQYF.

The gene calls are TRBV20-1 and TRBJ1-2; 8 nucleotides align to TRBD1. This CDR3 is built from 15 residues. J lost 8 bases, V lost 1 base, and 12 bases had no gene match. In germline, CDR1 is DFQATT, CDR2 SNEGSKA (reference sequence). CDR3 bases: TGCAGTGCTAGAGCCAGGGCAGGGGGCTCGCGAGGCTACACCTTC. It translates to CSARARAGGSRGYTF.

V gene TRBV5-6 combines with J gene TRBJ1-4; no reliable D call. The CDR3 extends over 14 amino acids. Trimming shortened V by 1 base and J by 5 bases, and 9 bases separated the two germline ends. The germline gives CDR1 SGHDT, CDR2 YYEEEE. The CDR3: CASSLHRLNEKLFF. The CDR3 coding sequence is TGTGCCAGCAGCTTGCATCGACTAAATGAAAAACTGTTTTTT.

This clonotype was found a few times. The chain employs TRBV2 and TRBJ2-5; 7 bases agree with TRBD1. Germline CDR1 reads SNHLY; CDR2 reads FYNNEI. With 8 bases clipped from V and 2 bases from J, the junction kept 11 bases outside the gene matches. This CDR3 has 15 amino acids. Here the CDR3 reads CASQGVEPVQETQYF. The CDR3 nucleotides are TGTGCCAGCCAGGGGGTGGAACCAGTACAAGAGACCCAGTACTTC.

The rearrangement uses TRBV5-1 and TRBJ2-1; D unresolved. The CDR3 consists of 15 residues. V was trimmed by 2 bases and J by 13 bases, leaving 22 bases between them. CDR1 is SGHRS and CDR2 is YFSETQ in the germline V gene. In nucleotides, the CDR3 is TGCGCCAGCAGCTTTTCGGCAGGAACAGAAGAGACCCAGTTCTTC. It codes for CASSFSAGTEETQFF.

In the case of this clonotype: Compared with germline, one end of the junction differs, possibly owing to a read error. The chain recombines TRBV4-2 with TRBJ2-3, with 13 nucleotides matching TRBD2. CDR3 length: 22 amino acids. Germline V CDR1 and CDR2: LGHNA, YNFKEQ. The CDR3 reads CTSSQDSMGTSGDPTNTDTQYF. The CDR3 DNA reads TGTACCAGCAGCCAAGATAGCATGGGGACTAGCGGGGACCCTACGAACACAGATACGCAGTATTTT.

This clonotype was picked up many times. The rearrangement joins TRBV10-1 to TRBJ2-3; no reliable D call. The length of the CDR3 is 13 residues. The V end was cut by 5 bases, the J end by 1 base, with 7 bases between. The germline CDR1 and CDR2 sequences are WNHNN and SYGVQD (reference sequence). CDR3 sequence (DNA): TGCGCCAGCAGTATTCGGGGCACAGATACGCAGTATTTT. Amino acid sequence: CASSIRGTDTQYF.